This T cell receptor (beta chain) was identified during a study of T cell responses to AZD1222 COVID-19 vaccine. Comment on this clone: Its target is not known.

Study-wide findings and caveats: Variant regions that are unmutated are reportedly the target of nearly half of spike-specific TCRs. Vaccine-related CD4 TCRs covered spike, predominating at 160-218 and 743-854. Every sample of the repertoires postdated the peak T cell response. Clonal diversity may have been underestimated in mostly white British donors.

The V end lost 3 bases, the J end lost 3 bases, and 6 bases lay between the germline ends. The CDR3 runs 14 residues. Germline V gene lookup returns CDR1 SGHTA and CDR2 FQGNSA. TCRdb's copy holds only in-frame clones and misses some; the assay was immunoSEQ multiplex PCR. The sample lists roughly 97,000 clones, approximately 91% seen once, with less than 3.5% in the top ten. The clonotype originates from an adult in good health. The chain has TRBV7-2 and TRBJ1-6; unclear D gene. The sample here was peripheral blood, taken on day 0 of AZD1222 vaccination. In DNA, the CDR3 is TGTGCCAGCAGCTTCGACGGCTATAATTCACCCCTCCACTTT. Amino acids: CASSFDGYNSPLHF. Combining the CDR3 with reference TRBV7-2 and TRBJ1-6 gives the whole variable domain GAGVSQSPSNKVTEKGKDVELRCDPISGHTALYWYRQSLGQGLEFLIYFQGNSAPDKSGLPSDRFSAERTGGSVSTLTIQRTQQEDSAVYLCASSFDGYNSPLHFGNGTRLTVT.